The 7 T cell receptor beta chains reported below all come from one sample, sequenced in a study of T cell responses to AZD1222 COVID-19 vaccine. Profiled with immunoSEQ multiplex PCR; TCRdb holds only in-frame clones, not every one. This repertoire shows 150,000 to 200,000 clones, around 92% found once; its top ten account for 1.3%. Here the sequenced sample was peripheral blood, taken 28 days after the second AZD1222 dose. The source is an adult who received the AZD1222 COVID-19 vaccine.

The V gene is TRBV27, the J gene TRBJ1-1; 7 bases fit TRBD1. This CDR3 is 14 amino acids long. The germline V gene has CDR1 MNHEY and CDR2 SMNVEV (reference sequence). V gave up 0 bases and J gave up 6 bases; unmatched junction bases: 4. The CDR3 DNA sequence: TGTGCCAGCAGTTTATCGACCAGGGGGGCTGAAGCTTTCTTT. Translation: CASSLSTRGAEAFF.

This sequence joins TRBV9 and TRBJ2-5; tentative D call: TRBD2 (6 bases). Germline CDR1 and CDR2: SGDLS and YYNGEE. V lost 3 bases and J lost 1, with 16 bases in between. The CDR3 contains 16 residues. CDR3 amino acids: CASSGPVADLQETQYF. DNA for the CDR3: TGTGCCAGCAGCGGCCCGGTAGCGGACCTCCAAGAGACCCAGTACTTC.

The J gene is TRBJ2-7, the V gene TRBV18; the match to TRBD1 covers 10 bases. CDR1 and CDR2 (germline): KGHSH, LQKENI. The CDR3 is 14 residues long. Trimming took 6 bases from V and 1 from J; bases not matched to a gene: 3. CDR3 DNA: TGTGCCAGCTCCGGACAGGGGGAGTCCTACGAGCAGTACTTC. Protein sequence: CASSGQGESYEQYF.

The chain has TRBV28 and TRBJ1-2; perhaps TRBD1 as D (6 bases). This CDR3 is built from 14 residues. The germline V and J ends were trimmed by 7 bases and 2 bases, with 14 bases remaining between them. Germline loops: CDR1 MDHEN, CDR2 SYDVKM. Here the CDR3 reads CASTAGTSNYGYTF. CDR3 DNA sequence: TGTGCCAGCACCGCCGGGACATCCAACTATGGCTACACCTTC.

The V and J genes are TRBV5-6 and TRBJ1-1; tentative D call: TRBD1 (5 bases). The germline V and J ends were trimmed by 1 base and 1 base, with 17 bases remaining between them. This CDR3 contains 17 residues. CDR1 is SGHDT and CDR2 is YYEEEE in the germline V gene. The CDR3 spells CASSLSPPMGGNTEAFF. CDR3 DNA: TGTGCCAGCAGCTTGTCGCCCCCTATGGGGGGGAACACTGAAGCTTTCTTT.

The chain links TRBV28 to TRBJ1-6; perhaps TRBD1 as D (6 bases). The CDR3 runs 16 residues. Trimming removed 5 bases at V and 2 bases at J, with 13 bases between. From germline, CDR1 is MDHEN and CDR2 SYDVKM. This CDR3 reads CASSPHRVAYNSPLHF. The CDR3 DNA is TGTGCCAGCAGTCCACACAGGGTAGCCTATAATTCACCCCTCCACTTT.

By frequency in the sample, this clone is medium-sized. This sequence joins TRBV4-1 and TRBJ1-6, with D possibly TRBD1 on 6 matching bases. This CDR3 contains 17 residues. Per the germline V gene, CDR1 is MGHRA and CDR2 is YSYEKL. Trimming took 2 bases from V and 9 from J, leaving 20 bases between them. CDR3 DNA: TGCGCCAGCAGCCAAATGGGGGCAGGCCCAACGGGTTCACCCCTCCACTTT. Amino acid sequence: CASSQMGAGPTGSPLHF.